The entry below describes one TCR beta chain. Antigen: not known. This record comes from a study of T cells in Graves' hyperthyroidism and ophthalmopathy. General study results and limits: Most clonotypes expanded in thyroid above 0.001 were likewise present in blood.

Germline CDR1 is KGHDR and CDR2 is SFDVKD. V was clipped by 5 bases and J by 5 bases; unmatched bases: 6. This CDR3 contains 17 residues. Exclusion of a patient resulted from uncontrolled infection, other autoimmune disease, pregnancy or lactation. Researchers amplified the TCR beta CDR3 regions from RNA transcripts. A set of HTBI primers served as the primers for a first-round RT-PCR of the TCR CDR3. Each CDR3 protein gets one entry after TCRdb re-called the multiplex PCR reads with MiXCR. The sample shows roughly 500,000 distinct CDR3 sequences, 40% to 50% of them seen only once. Sequencing was carried out using peripheral blood or thyroid tissue (not recorded which). The clonotype was recovered from an adult woman with Graves' disease, either hyperthyroidism or ophthalmopathy (not recorded which). V usage is TRBV24-1 and J usage is TRBJ1-6, with 12 bases aligning to TRBD1. CDR3 DNA: TGTGCCACCAGTGCTCAGGGACAGGGGGCGGATAATTCACCCCTCCACTTT. Encoded protein: CATSAQGQGADNSPLHF.